This T cell receptor (beta chain) was identified in a study of blood T cells in healthy people across ages. There were healthy Caucasian individuals from Russia, aged roughly 6 to 95, serving as donors. This clonotype was counted a few times. A J-beta primer mix and a sample-barcoded 5' primer were used in a second PCR of about 7 to 12 cycles. TCRdb re-analysed the 5' RACE reads in MiXCR, keeping a single row per CDR3 protein. The data contain hundreds of thousands of distinct CDR3 sequences, roughly three fifths of them seen just once; the ten biggest clones take up more than 25%. This CDR3 has 14 amino acids. The germline CDR1 and CDR2 sequences are SGHTA and FQGNSA. V lost 4 bases and J lost 6, with 14 bases in between.

The receptor's source is a man aged 40-49 years in good health. Source material: blood. V usage is TRBV7-2 and J usage is TRBJ2-3; weak D call: TRBD2 (5 bases). For the CDR3, the DNA is TGTGCCAGCAGCTCCGGAGGAAATTGGGATACGCAGTATTTT. It encodes CASSSGGNWDTQYF. Drawing the rest from reference TRBV7-2 and TRBJ2-3, the complete variable domain is GAGVSQSPSNKVTEKGKDVELRCDPISGHTALYWYRQSLGQGLEFLIYFQGNSAPDKSGLPSDRFSAERTGGSVSTLTIQRTQQEDSAVYLCASSSGGNWDTQYFGPGTRLTVL.